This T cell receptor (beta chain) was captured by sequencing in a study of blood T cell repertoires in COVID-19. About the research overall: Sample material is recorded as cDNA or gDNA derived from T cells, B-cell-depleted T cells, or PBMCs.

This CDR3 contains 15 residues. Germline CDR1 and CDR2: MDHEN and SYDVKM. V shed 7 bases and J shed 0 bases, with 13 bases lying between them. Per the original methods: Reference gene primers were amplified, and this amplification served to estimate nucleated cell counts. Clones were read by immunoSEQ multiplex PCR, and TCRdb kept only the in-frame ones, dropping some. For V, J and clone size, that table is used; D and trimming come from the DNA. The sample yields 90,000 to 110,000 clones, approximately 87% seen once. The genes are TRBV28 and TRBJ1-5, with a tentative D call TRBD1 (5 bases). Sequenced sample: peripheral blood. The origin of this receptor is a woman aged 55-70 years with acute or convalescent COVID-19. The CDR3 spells CASTLGGNSNQPQHF. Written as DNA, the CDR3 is TGTGCCAGCACCCTGGGGGGGAATAGCAATCAGCCCCAGCATTTT. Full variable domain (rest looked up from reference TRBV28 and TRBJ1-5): DVKVTQSSRYLVKRTGEKVFLECVQDMDHENMFWYRQDPGLGLRLIYFSYDVKMKEKGDIPEGYSVSREKKERFSLILESASTNQTSMYLCASTLGGNSNQPQHFGDGTRLSIL.